The source of this T cell receptor (beta chain) is a study of brain metastases from non-small cell lung cancer. Whole-study findings and limits: Brain metastases had lower T-cell infiltration than primary tumors. In about 64% of brain metastases, T-cell clones were expanded compared with matched primary tumors. Metastases had sparse T cells but largely shared repertoires with primaries.

Profiling relied on immunoSEQ multiplex PCR, and the TCRdb table lists in-frame clones only, not all of them. The sample has 2,400 or so clones; about four fifths are singletons. Details on this clone: The antigen is unknown.

The sample consisted of primary lung tumor tissue. This sequence was found in a donor at least 40 years old with non-small cell lung cancer.

CDR3 DNA sequence: TGTGCCAGCAGTGAAGCGAGTAGCAATCAGCCCCAGCATTTT. It yields the protein CASSEASSNQPQHF. The chain couples TRBV6-1 to TRBJ1-5, with D uncertain. CDR1 is MNHNS and CDR2 is SASEGT in the germline V gene. Trimming took off 0 bases at V and 0 bases at J, with 3 bases between the two ends. The CDR3 spans 14 residues.